The rows below give T cell receptor beta chains drawn from one sample of a study of CD8 T cells in ankylosing spondylitis. TCRdb re-derived calls from the 5' RACE reads in MiXCR, one entry per CDR3 protein. The data hold under 450,000 distinct CDR3 sequences, with roughly 15% observed a single time. Material: blood, either unsorted or a sorted T cell fraction (not recorded which). The source of these receptors is a male donor with ankylosing spondylitis. The CDR3 runs from the conserved cysteine through the conserved F or W. D genes are given only for firm matches. Some rows mark clone size as missing; the rest say once, few, many or name a class of expanded clone.

clone size	V gene	D gene	J gene	CDR3 DNA	CDR3 protein
.	TRBV20-1	.	TRBJ1-3	TGCAGTGCTAGAGATCGGTGGGGAAACACCATATATTTT	CSARDRWGNTIYF
.	TRBV10-3	TRBD1	TRBJ1-1	TGTGCCATCAGGGACAGGTGGGACACTGAAGCTTTCTTT	CAIRDRWDTEAFF
.	TRBV27	.	TRBJ1-3	TGTGCCAGCAGTTTATCCGACTCTGGAAACACCATATATTTT	CASSLSDSGNTIYF
few	TRBV5-1	TRBD1	TRBJ1-2	TGCGCCAGCAGCTTGGACTACGGGGACAGGGGTAGCTATGGCTACACCTTC	CASSLDYGDRGSYGYTF
few	TRBV3-1	TRBD2	TRBJ2-7	TGTGCCAGCAGCCAAGGGACTAGCGGGGTTTCCTACGAGCAGTACTTC	CASSQGTSGVSYEQYF
.	TRBV6-5	TRBD1	TRBJ2-1	TGTGCCAGCAGTTACGGTGGGACAGGAGGCTCCTACAATGAGCAGTTCTTC	CASSYGGTGGSYNEQFF
few	TRBV7-6	.	TRBJ2-1	TGTGCCAGCAGCTTAATTTCTCGTTTCGGTGAGCAGTTCTTC	CASSLISRFGEQFF
many	TRBV6-1	.	TRBJ1-4	TGTGCCAGCAGAAGAGGAGTCAGTACGGGGGAAAAACTGTTTTTT	CASRRGVSTGEKLFF
few	TRBV5-1	.	TRBJ2-1	TGCGCCAGCAGCTTGAATGGGGGGTCGGGCAATGAGCAGTTCTTC	CASSLNGGSGNEQFF
many	TRBV12-3/TRBV12-4	TRBD1	TRBJ1-6	TGTGCCAGCAGTGCCGGGACAGGGGTTTCACCCCTCCACTTT	CASSAGTGVSPLHF
.	TRBV5-8	TRBD1	TRBJ1-2	TGTGCCAGCAGAACCTGGGGACAGGGGCCTGGCTACACCTTC	CASRTWGQGPGYTF
many	TRBV6-2/TRBV6-3	.	TRBJ2-7	TGTGCCAGCAGTTACCTAACGACGGGGTTGAGCGAGCAGTACTTC	CASSYLTTGLSEQYF
few	TRBV6-1	TRBD1	TRBJ1-2	TGTGCCAGCAGTGAGAACAGGGGTCATGGCTACACCTTC	CASSENRGHGYTF
.	TRBV7-3	.	TRBJ1-3	TGTGCCCCCGGTCGAAACACCATATATTTT	CAPGRNTIYF
many	TRBV18	.	TRBJ1-1	TGTGCCAGCTCATATACTAGTACGAACACTGAAGCTTTCTTT	CASSYTSTNTEAFF
few	TRBV10-3	TRBD2	TRBJ2-1	TGTGCCATCAGGGGGATTAAGGGAGGGAATGAGCAGTTCTTC	CAIRGIKGGNEQFF
.	TRBV6-5	TRBD1	TRBJ2-2	TGTGCCAGCAGTTCGAACAGGGGAACGAACACCGGGGAGCTGTTTTTT	CASSSNRGTNTGELFF
.	TRBV7-9	.	TRBJ2-1	TGTGCCAGCAGCTTAGGTAGCGGAGCCGAGAATGAGCAGTTCTTC	CASSLGSGAENEQFF
many	TRBV5-1	.	TRBJ2-1	TGCGCCAGCAGCTCCCAGGGATTGGAGATCAATGAGCAGTTCTTC	CASSSQGLEINEQFF
.	TRBV6-4	TRBD1	TRBJ2-7	TGTGCCAGCAGCGAAAAGGCCGGGACAGGGTTCGCCGAGCAGTACTTC	CASSEKAGTGFAEQYF
few	TRBV20-1	.	TRBJ2-7	TGCAGTGTTGCCTCGAAGGGAACCGGCTCCTACGAGCAGTACTTC	CSVASKGTGSYEQYF
many	TRBV5-1	TRBD1	TRBJ1-1	TGCGCCAGCAGCTCGGCAGGGGGGCTTACGAACACTGAAGCTTTCTTT	CASSSAGGLTNTEAFF
.	TRBV12-3/TRBV12-4	.	TRBJ1-2	TGTGCCAGCAGTCAGACGCTCTATGGCTACACCTTC	CASSQTLYGYTF
many	TRBV12-3/TRBV12-4	.	TRBJ2-7	TGTGCCAGCAGTTTAGCGGTTAACTACGAGCAGTACTTC	CASSLAVNYEQYF
.	TRBV28	.	TRBJ1-1	TGTGCCAGCAGACCTGGTGGGGGTAGCACTGAAGCTTTCTTT	CASRPGGGSTEAFF
.	TRBV3-1	.	TRBJ2-3	TGTGCCAGCAGCCTTGTCCCGGGAGAATACGATACGCAGTATTTT	CASSLVPGEYDTQYF
.	TRBV6-6	.	TRBJ1-5	TGTGCCAGCAGTAACTCGGAGCCCCAGCATTTT	CASSNSEPQHF
few	TRBV27	.	TRBJ1-1	TGTGCCAGCCCTCCACATAGGGAGGAGGAAGGAAGGACTGAAGCTTTCTTT	CASPPHREEEGRTEAFF
.	TRBV20-1	TRBD1	TRBJ2-7	TGCAGTGCACCTTCCGGGACAGGGATCTACGAGCAGTACTTC	CSAPSGTGIYEQYF
many	TRBV5-1	TRBD1	TRBJ1-1	TGTGCCAGCAGTTTAGGGGGCCCTAACACTGAAGCTTTCTTT	CASSLGGPNTEAFF
many	TRBV28	.	TRBJ1-5	TGTGCCAGCAGCACGGTGGGCGTGGAGAATCAGCCCCAGCATTTT	CASSTVGVENQPQHF